This T cell receptor beta chain was documented in a study of cytomegalovirus exposure and HLA in healthy donors. For the study at large: When 398 donors were genotyped, roughly four fifths of them were found to fall in the Caucasian-associated ancestry cluster.

Study observations and caveats: A later analysis found TCR association rates differed by HLA locus, highest for DRB1 and lowest for HLA-C. Analyzed later, most CMV-associated TCR beta chains appeared HLA-restricted. Specificity of a few CMV-associated chains for CMV antigens was verified in vitro.

In germline, CDR1 is SGHTA, CDR2 FQGNSA. The V gene lost 4 bases and the J gene lost 6 bases, with 9 bases spanning the gap. The CDR3 is 12 amino acids. A word on this clone: Its antigen is not known.

Amplification used 60 Vbeta primers and 13 Jbeta primers. Measured with immunoSEQ multiplex PCR; TCRdb has only the in-frame clones, and not every one. The table has about 250,000 clones, more than 55% seen once. The V call is TRBV7-2, the J call TRBJ1-2, with D perhaps TRBD1 (5 bases). This TCR came from a female donor in good health and CMV-seronegative. Sequencing was carried out using PBMCs. CDR3 in DNA: TGTGCCAGCAGCTGGGACTTTAATGGCTACACCTTC. Protein sequence: CASSWDFNGYTF.